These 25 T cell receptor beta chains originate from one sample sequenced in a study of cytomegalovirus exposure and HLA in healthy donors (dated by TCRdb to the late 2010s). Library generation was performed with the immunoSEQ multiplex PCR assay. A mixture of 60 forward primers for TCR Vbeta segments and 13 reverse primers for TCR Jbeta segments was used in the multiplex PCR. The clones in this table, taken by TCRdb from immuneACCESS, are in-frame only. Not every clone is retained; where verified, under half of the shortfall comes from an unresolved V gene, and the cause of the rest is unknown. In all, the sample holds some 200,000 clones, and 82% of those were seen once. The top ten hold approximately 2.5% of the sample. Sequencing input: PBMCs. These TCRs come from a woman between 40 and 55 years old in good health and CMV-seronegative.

CDR3 bases: TGTGCCCGGGGAAGGGGGAGGAACACTGAAGCTTTCTTT. As protein: CARGRGRNTEAFF. The chain recombines TRBV30 with TRBJ1-1, with D tentatively TRBD1 (6 bases). The germline V gene has CDR1 GTSNPN and CDR2 SVGIG (reference sequence). V lost 8 bases and J 1 base, leaving 14 bases between the germline ends. The CDR3 covers 13 residues.

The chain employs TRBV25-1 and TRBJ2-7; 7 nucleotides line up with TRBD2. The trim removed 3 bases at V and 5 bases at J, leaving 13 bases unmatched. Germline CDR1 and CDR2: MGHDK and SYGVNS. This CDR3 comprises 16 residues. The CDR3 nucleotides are TGTGCCAGCAGTGAGTCGGGAGGACCGGTTTTCCACGAGCAGTACTTC. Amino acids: CASSESGGPVFHEQYF.

The CDR3 spells CASRMGQVYEQYF. CDR3 sequence (DNA): TGTGCCAGCAGGATGGGACAGGTCTACGAGCAGTACTTC. V usage is TRBV27 and J usage is TRBJ2-7; 8 nucleotides line up with TRBD1. The CDR3 runs 13 residues. The junction had 4 bases not matched to a gene; V was cut back by 6 bases and J by 3 bases. Germline CDR1 is MNHEY and CDR2 is SMNVEV (reference sequence).

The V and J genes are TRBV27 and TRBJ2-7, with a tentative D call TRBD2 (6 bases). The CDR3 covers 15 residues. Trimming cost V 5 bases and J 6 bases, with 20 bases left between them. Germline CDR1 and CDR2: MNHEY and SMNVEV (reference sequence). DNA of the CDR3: TGTGCCAGCAGTCCGGGGGACCGTCGTCTAGGCGAGCAGTACTTC. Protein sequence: CASSPGDRRLGEQYF.

For the CDR3, the DNA is TGTGCCAGCAGCTTAGGGACAGGATCCAATCAGCCCCAGCATTTT. Translating it yields CASSLGTGSNQPQHF. This rearrangement joins TRBV5-5 to TRBJ1-5, with TRBD1 identical over 8 bases. CDR1 and CDR2 from the germline V gene are SGHKS and YYEKEE (reference sequence). The CDR3 has 15 residues. The junction had 4 bases not matched to a gene; V was cut back by 2 bases and J by 3 bases.

Here the CDR3 reads CARAGGHNEQFF. CDR3 nucleotide sequence: TGTGCCCGGGCGGGCGGCCACAATGAGCAGTTCTTC. The rearrangement joins TRBV30 to TRBJ2-1; maybe TRBD2 (5 bases). The V gene's germline CDR1 is GTSNPN and CDR2 SVGIG (reference sequence). This CDR3 is built from 12 residues. Trimming took 8 bases from V and 5 from J, leaving 13 bases between them.

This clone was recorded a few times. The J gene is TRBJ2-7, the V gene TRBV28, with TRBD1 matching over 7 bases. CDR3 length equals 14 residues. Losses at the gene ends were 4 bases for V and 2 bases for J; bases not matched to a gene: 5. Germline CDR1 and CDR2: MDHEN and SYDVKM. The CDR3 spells CASSSGQLPYEQYF. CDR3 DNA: TGTGCCAGCAGTTCGGGACAGCTACCCTACGAGCAGTACTTC.

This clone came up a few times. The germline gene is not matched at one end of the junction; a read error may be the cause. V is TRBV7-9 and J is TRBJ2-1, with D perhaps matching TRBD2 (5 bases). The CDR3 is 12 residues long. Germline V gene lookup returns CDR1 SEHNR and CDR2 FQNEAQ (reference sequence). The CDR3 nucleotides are TGTTCCAGCAGCCGTATCGAGGGCCAGCTGTTCTTC. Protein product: CSSSRIEGQLFF.

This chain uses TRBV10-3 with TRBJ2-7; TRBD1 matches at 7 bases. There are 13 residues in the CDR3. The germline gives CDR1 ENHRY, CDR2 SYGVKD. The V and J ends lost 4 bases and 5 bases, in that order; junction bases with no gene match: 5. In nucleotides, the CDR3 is TGTGCCATCAGTGGGACAGGTCTCAACGAGCAGTACTTC. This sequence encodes CAISGTGLNEQYF.

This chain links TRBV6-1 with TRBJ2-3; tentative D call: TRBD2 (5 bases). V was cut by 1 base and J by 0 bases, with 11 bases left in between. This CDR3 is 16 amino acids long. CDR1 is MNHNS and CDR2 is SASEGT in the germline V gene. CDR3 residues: CASSEEWWESTDTQYF. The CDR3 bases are TGTGCCAGCAGTGAAGAATGGTGGGAGAGCACAGATACGCAGTATTTT.

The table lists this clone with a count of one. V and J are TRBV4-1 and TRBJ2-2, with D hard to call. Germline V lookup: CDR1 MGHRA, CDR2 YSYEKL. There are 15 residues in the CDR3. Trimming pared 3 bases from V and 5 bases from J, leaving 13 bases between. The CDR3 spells CASSQPWSQTGELFF. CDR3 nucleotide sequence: TGCGCCAGCAGCCAGCCCTGGAGTCAAACCGGGGAGCTGTTTTTT.

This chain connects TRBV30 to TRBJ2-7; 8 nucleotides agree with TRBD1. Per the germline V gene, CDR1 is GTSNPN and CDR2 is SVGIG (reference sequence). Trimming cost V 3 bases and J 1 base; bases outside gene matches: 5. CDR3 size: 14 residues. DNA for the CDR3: TGTGCCTGGAGGTACGGGGACAGGTCCTACGAGCAGTACTTC. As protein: CAWRYGDRSYEQYF.

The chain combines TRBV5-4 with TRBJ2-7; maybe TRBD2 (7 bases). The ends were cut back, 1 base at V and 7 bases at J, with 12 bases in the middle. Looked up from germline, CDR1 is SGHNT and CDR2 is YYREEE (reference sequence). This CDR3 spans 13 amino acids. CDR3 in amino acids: CASSLTGGWEQYF. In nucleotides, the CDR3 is TGTGCCAGCAGCTTGACGGGGGGCTGGGAGCAGTACTTC.

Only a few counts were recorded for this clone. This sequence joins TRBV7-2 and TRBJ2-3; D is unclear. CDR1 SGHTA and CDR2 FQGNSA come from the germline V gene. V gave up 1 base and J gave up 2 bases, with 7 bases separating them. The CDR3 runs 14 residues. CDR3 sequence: CASSLVANTDTQYF. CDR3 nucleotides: TGTGCCAGCAGCTTAGTAGCCAACACAGATACGCAGTATTTT.

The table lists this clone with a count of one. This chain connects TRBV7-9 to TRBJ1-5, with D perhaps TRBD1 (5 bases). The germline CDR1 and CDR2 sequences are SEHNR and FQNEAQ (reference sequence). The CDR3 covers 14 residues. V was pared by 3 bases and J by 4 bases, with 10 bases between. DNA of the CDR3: TGTGCCAGCAGCTTGGATTCAGGGAATCAGCCCCAGCATTTT. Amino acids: CASSLDSGNQPQHF.

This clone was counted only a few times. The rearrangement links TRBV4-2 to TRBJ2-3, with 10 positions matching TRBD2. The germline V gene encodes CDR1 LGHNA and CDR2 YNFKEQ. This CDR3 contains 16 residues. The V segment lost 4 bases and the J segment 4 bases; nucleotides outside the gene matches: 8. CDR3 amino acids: CASSPSASGSPDTQYF. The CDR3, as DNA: TGTGCCAGCAGCCCCTCCGCTAGCGGGAGTCCAGATACGCAGTATTTT.

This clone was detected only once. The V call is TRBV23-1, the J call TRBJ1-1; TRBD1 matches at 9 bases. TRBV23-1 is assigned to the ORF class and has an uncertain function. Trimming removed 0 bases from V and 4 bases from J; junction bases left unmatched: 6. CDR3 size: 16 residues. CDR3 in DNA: TGCGCCAGCAGTCAATCGTCCCCGACAGGGGGCACTGAAGCTTTCTTT. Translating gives CASSQSSPTGGTEAFF.

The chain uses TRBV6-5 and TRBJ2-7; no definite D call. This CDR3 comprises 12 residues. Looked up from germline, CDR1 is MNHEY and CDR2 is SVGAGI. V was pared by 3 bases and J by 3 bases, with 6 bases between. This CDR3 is CASSYAGYEQYF. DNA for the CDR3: TGTGCCAGCAGTTATGCAGGCTACGAGCAGTACTTC.

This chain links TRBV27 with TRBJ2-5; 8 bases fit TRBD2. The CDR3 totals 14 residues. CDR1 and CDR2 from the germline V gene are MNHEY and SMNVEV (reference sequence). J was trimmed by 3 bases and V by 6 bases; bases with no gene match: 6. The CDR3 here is CASSLAGFKETQYF. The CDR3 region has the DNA TGTGCCAGCAGCTTAGCGGGATTCAAAGAGACCCAGTACTTC.

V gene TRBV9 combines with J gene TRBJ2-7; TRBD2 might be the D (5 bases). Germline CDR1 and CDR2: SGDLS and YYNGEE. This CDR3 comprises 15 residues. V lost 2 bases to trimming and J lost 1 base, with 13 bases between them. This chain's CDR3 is CASSVRSGPSYEQYF. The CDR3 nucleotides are TGTGCCAGCAGCGTGAGAAGCGGACCATCCTACGAGCAGTACTTC.

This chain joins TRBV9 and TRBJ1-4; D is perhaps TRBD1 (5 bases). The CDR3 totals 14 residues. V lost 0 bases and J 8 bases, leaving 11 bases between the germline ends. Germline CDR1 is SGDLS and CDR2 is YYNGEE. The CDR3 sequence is CASSVDPAGEKLFF. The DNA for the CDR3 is TGTGCCAGCAGCGTAGATCCGGCAGGGGAAAAACTGTTTTTT.

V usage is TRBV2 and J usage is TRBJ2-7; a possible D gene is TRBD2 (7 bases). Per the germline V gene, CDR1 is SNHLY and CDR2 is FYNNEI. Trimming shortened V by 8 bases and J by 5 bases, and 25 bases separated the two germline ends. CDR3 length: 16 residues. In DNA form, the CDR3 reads TGTGCCAGCTTAAAGTGGAGGAGGGGGGGCTTGGACGAGCAGTACTTC. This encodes CASLKWRRGGLDEQYF.

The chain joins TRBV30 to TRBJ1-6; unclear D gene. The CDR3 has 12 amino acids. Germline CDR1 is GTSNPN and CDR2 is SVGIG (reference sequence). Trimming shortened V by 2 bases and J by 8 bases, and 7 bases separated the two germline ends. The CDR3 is CAWSFGDSPLHF. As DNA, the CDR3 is TGTGCCTGGAGTTTCGGAGATTCACCCCTCCACTTT. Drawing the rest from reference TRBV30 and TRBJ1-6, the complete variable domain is SQTIHQWPATLVQPVGSPLSLECTVEGTSNPNLYWYRQAAGRGLQLLFYSVGIGQISSEVPQNLSASRPQDRQFILSSKKLLLSDSGFYLCAWSFGDSPLHFGNGTRLTVT.

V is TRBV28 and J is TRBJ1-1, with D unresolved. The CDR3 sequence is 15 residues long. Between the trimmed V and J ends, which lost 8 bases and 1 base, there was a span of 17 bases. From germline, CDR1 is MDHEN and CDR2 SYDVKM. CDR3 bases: TGTGCCAGCGTGTCCCCCCCGGGAAGGAACACTGAAGCTTTCTTT. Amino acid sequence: CASVSPPGRNTEAFF.

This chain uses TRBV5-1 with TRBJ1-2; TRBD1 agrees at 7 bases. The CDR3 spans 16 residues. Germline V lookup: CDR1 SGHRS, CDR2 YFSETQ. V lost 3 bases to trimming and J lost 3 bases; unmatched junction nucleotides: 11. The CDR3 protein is CASSSGTALWDYGYTF. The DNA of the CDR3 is TGCGCCAGCAGCTCCGGGACAGCTCTTTGGGACTATGGCTACACCTTC.